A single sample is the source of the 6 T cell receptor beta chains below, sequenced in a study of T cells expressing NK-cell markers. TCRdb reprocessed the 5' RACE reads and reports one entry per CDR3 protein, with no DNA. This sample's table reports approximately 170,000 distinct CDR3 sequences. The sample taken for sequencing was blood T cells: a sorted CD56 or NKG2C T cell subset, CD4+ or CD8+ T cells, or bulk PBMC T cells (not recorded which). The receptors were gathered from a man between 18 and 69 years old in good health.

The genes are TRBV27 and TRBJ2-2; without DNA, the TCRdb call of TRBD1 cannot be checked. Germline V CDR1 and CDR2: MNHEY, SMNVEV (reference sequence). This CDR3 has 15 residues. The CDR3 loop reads CASSLLDRYTGELFF.

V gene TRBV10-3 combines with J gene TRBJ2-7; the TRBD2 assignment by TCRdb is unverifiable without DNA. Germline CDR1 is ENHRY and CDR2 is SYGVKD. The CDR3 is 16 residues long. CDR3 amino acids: CAISELPGTTENEQYF.

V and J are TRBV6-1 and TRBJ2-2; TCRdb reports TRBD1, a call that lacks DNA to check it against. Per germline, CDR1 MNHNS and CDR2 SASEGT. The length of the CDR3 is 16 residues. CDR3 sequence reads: CASRPQGQGNTGELFF.

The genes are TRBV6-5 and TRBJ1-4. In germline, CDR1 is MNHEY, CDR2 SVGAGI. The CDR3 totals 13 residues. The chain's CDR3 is CASSYGPDEKLFF.

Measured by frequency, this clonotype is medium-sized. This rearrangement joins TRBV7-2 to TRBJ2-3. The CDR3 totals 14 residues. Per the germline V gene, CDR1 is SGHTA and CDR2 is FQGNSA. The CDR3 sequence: CASSHGFGTDTQYF.

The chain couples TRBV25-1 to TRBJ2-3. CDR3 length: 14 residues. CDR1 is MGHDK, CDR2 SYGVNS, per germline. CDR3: CASSARRGTDTQYF.